A selection of T cell receptor beta chains follows, all from one sample in a study of CD4 T cells in relation to SARS-CoV-2 and coronaviruses. These receptors are not linked to any known antigen. Generated by immunoSEQ multiplex PCR, the TCRdb table keeps only in-frame clones and is missing some. The data show around 30,000 clones, with about 76% seen just once and roughly 3.2% held by the top ten. Specimen: memory CD4+ T cells from PBMCs, cultured in vitro. These receptors all come from an adult with COVID-19. Each CDR3 is given with its conserved first and last residue. Not every row has a clone size; where given, it reads once, few, many or a size class.

few,TRBV27,TRBJ2-2,CASSLNVAGGHGELFF
.,TRBV5-8,TRBJ2-1,CASSLVTGSHNEQFF
.,TRBV4-2,TRBJ2-4,CASSQAQNIQYF
.,TRBV5-4,TRBJ2-6,CASSVLSSGANVLTF
.,TRBV6-1,TRBJ2-4,CASRETATLAKNIQYF
.,TRBV11-3,TRBJ2-1,CASSLGPPGFTYNEQFF
.,TRBV28,TRBJ1-1,CASSPSEETEAFF
.,TRBV27,TRBJ2-1,CASSSRPKREQFF
.,TRBV5-1,TRBJ2-7,CASARPPYEQYF
.,TRBV15,TRBJ2-3,CATSRAAGGGADTQYF
.,TRBV28,TRBJ1-6,CASSLWQAASSPLHF
.,TRBV14,TRBJ2-6,CASSQYFRGSSGANVLTF
.,TRBV28,TRBJ1-3,CASVGGGASGNTIYF
.,TRBV15,TRBJ2-5,CATSRGGDVETQYF
.,TRBV28,TRBJ1-6,CASSLPGFSPLHF
.,TRBV29-1,TRBJ2-1,CSVEEGRVGRNEQFF
.,TRBV25-1,TRBJ2-7,CASSESRTGHSYEQYF
.,TRBV27,TRBJ2-3,CASRDSDRGGDTQYF
.,TRBV18,TRBJ2-6,CASSSQGVAGANVLTF
.,TRBV25-1,TRBJ1-5,CASKNSNQPQHF
.,TRBV28,TRBJ2-1,CASSRYRAYNEQFF
.,TRBV5-1,TRBJ2-3,CASTHSGGTDTQYF
.,TRBV18,TRBJ2-1,CASSPYPPGSSYNEQFF